This TCR beta chain emerged from a study of blood T cells in healthy people across ages. The CDR3 runs 14 residues. Germline loops: CDR1 SQVTM, CDR2 ANQGSEA. With respect to this clonotype: The junction departs from germline at one end; a sequencing error may be responsible.

Through a sample-barcoded 5' primer and a J-beta primer mix, a second PCR was run for about 6 to 12 cycles. TCRdb independently ran MiXCR on the 5' RACE reads; one entry per CDR3 protein. The repertoire holds about 1,800,000 distinct CDR3 sequences, 28% seen once, with 7.7% in the top ten. The sample comprised blood. This rearrangement joins TRBV29-1 to TRBJ2-6, with D perhaps matching TRBD1 (5 bases). The sequence derives from a woman aged 25 to 39 in good health. DNA of the CDR3: TGCAGCGCGACCTCAGGATCTGGGGCCAACGTCCGGACTTTC. It codes for CSATSGSGANVRTF.